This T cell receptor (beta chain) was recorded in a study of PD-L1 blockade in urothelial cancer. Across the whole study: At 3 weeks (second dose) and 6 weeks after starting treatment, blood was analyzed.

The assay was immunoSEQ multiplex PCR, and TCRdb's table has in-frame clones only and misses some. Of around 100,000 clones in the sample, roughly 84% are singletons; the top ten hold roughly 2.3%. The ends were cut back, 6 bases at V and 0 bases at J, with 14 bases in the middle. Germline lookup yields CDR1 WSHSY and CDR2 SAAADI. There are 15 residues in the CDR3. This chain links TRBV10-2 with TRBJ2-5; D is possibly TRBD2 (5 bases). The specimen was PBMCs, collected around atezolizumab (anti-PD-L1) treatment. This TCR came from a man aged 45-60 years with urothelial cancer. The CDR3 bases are TGCGCCAGCAGCGGCATAGCGATGTACCAAGAGACCCAGTACTTC. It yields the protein CASSGIAMYQETQYF.